This entry describes one T cell receptor beta chain. The antigen remains unidentified. Produced via immunoSEQ multiplex PCR; TCRdb's table is partial and in-frame only. The sample carries fewer than 80,000 clones, 75% to 90% recorded once. Germline V gives CDR1 SGHTA, CDR2 FQGNSA. The length of the CDR3 is 15 residues. The V and J ends lost 3 bases and 1 base respectively, with 11 bases between them. The record originates from a study of early stage breast cancer tumors. Looking at the study overall: Among roughly twelve ER+/PR+/HER2- tumors, eight were ductal, four lobular.

General study results and limits: Commonly generated sequences made up most enriched TCRB sequences shared between patients. In most of the 16 patients, blood comparison separated tumor from normal breast. Tumors had around 2.3-fold higher T cell density than normal breast.

Sequenced input: blood. This chain joins TRBV7-2 and TRBJ2-3, with D unclear. This clonotype was obtained from a person in their 40s with breast cancer. The CDR3: CASSLVGIRTDTQYF. CDR3 DNA: TGTGCCAGCAGCTTGGTTGGGATCCGCACAGATACGCAGTATTTT.